This T cell receptor beta chain derives from a study of cytomegalovirus exposure and HLA in healthy donors. Study as a whole: Of the donors genotyped, approximately 430 in all, about 80% fell in the Caucasian-associated ancestry cluster. General study points: Across donors, most TCRs were seen rarely, yet some public ones were widespread. Cytomegalovirus-associated status was assigned to some 160 TCR beta chains.

This CDR3 spans 13 amino acids. V lost 3 bases and J 2 bases, leaving 5 bases between the germline ends. Germline V gene lookup returns CDR1 MRHNA and CDR2 SNTAGT. Donors likely had unrecorded immune exposures despite being nominally healthy when sampled. The PCR ran on 60 Vbeta and 13 Jbeta primers. TCRdb's copy holds only in-frame clones and misses some; the assay was immunoSEQ multiplex PCR. Among around 160,000 clones, roughly 80% were seen once, and the ten largest hold around 9%. Points on this clone: Its antigen is not known. Distinct nucleotide sequences in the sample also encode this CDR3.

Sequencing was performed on PBMCs. The clonotype comes from a male donor in good health and CMV-seropositive. The V and J genes are TRBV6-4 and TRBJ1-5; maybe TRBD1 (5 bases). CDR3: CASSEQGNQPQHF. The CDR3 DNA is TGTGCCAGCAGTGAACAGGGCAATCAGCCCCAGCATTTT.